The present T cell receptor (beta chain) was sequenced within a study of memory CD4+ T cells and cytomegalovirus serostatus. Study-level points and caveats: Repertoires predicted CMV serostatus with median bootstrapped AUC of approximately 0.95. About two fifths of the roughly 150 known CMV-associated TCRbeta sequences appeared in CD4+ memory. Suggested: most of the CMV-linked TCR signature lies in CD4+ memory cells.

Trimming pared 0 bases from V and 0 bases from J, leaving 7 bases between. This CDR3 comprises 15 residues. The germline gives CDR1 SGHRS, CDR2 YFSETQ. On this clone: Antigen unknown.

The sort gate was single viable CD3+CD4+CD8-CD45RO+ cells for memory CD4+ T cells. Sequenced by immunoSEQ multiplex PCR; TCRdb stores in-frame clones only, minus some. The data show around 33,000 clones, with around 76% seen just once and 0.5% to 0.65% held by the top ten. The V call is TRBV5-1, the J call TRBJ1-5; D is unclear. The origin of this receptor is an adult in good health and CMV-seronegative. Some clones in this sample may be carry-over from other donors' samples. The specimen sequenced was memory CD4+ T cells from blood. The CDR3 sequence: CASSLDGSSNQPQHF. The CDR3 DNA follows: TGCGCCAGCAGCTTGGATGGAAGTAGCAATCAGCCCCAGCATTTT.